This T cell receptor (beta chain) stems from a study of blood T cell repertoires in COVID-19. Whole-study context: Spain, Italy and the United States supplied samples that represented acute and convalescent COVID-19. T cells, B-cell-depleted T cells, or PBMCs provided the cDNA or gDNA that served as material.

Per the authors' pipeline: Reference gene primers were amplified, and this amplification served to estimate nucleated cell counts. This table comes from immunoSEQ multiplex PCR, and its TCRdb copy is limited to in-frame clones, with some not included. For V, J and clone size, that table is used; D and trimming come from the DNA. The profile shows a few hundred thousand clones, around 85% of them singletons. Per germline, CDR1 LNHDA and CDR2 SQIVND (reference sequence). The germline V and J ends were trimmed by 4 bases and 3 bases, with 7 bases remaining between them. This CDR3 contains 13 residues. The sample taken for sequencing was peripheral blood. The receptor was derived from a woman in her seventies with acute or convalescent COVID-19. This rearrangement joins TRBV19 to TRBJ1-5; tentatively, D is TRBD1 (6 bases). The CDR3 region has the DNA TGTGCCAGTAGTAACAGGGTCAATCAGCCCCAGCATTTT. Its translation is CASSNRVNQPQHF.